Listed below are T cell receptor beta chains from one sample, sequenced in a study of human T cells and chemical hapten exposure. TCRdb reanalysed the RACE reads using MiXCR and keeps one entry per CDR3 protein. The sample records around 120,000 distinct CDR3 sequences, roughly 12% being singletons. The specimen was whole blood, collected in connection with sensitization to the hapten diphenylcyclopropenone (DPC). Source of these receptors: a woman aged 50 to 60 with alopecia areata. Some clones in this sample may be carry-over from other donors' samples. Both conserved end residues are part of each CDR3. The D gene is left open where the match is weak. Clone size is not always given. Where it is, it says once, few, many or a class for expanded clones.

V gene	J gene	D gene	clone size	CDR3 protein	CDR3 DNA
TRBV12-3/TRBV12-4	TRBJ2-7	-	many	CASSLVDGEQYF	TGTGCCAGCAGCCTAGTGGATGGTGAGCAGTACTTC
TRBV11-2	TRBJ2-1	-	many	CASSSLRGGYYNEQFF	TGTGCCAGCAGCTCCCTTCGGGGAGGTTACTACAATGAGCAGTTCTTC
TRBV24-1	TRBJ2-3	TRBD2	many	CATSDLSGTSGVDTQYF	TGTGCCACCAGTGATTTGAGCGGGACTAGCGGGGTAGATACGCAGTATTTT
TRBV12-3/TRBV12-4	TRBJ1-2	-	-	CATREGNYGYTF	TGTGCCACCCGGGAGGGTAACTATGGCTACACCTTC
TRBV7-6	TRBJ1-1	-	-	CASSDWTGNTEAFF	TGTGCCAGCAGCGATTGGACGGGAAACACTGAAGCTTTCTTT
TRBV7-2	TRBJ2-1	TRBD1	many	CASSLGQVSYNEQFF	TGTGCCAGCAGCCTCGGACAGGTTTCCTACAATGAGCAGTTCTTC
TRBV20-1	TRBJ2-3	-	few	CSARTGDVQYF	TGCAGTGCCCGCACAGGCGATGTGCAGTATTTT
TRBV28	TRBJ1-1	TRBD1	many	CASSQQGMNTEAFF	TGTGCCAGCAGTCAACAGGGGATGAACACTGAAGCTTTCTTT
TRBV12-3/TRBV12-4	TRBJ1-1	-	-	CASLVRGLNTEAFF	TGTGCCAGCCTCGTCCGGGGCCTTAACACTGAAGCTTTCTTT
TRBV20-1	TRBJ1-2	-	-	CSARDLGREGQTGYTF	TGCAGTGCTAGAGATCTGGGCAGGGAAGGGCAGACTGGCTACACCTTC
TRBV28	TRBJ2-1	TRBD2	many	CASRTSAAGGPDEQFF	TGTGCCAGCAGGACGAGTGCGGCGGGGGGGCCCGATGAGCAGTTCTTC
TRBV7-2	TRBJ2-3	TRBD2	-	CASSLGTRSSTDTQYF	TGTGCCAGCAGCTTAGGGACTAGAAGTAGCACAGATACGCAGTATTTT
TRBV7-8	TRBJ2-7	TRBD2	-	CASSLAGGVYEQYF	TGTGCCAGCAGCTTAGCGGGAGGGGTATACGAGCAGTACTTC
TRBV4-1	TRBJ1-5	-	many	CASSQLVLTTNQPQHF	TGCGCCAGCAGCCAACTCGTATTAACAACAAATCAGCCCCAGCATTTT
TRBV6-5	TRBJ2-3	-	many	CASSYQLPGHTDTQYF	TGTGCCAGCAGTTACCAGCTCCCCGGCCACACAGATACGCAGTATTTT
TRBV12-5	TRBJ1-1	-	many	CASALDSGTEAFF	TGTGCTAGTGCCCTCGACAGTGGGACTGAAGCTTTCTTT
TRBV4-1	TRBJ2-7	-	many	CASSQEIDHYEQYF	TGCGCCAGCAGCCAAGAAATCGATCACTACGAGCAGTACTTC
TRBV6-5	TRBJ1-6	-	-	CASSRGEGRENSPLHF	TGTGCCAGCAGCCGCGGCGAGGGCAGGGAGAATTCACCCCTCCACTTT
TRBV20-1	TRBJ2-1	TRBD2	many	CSAPPTSGGGNEQFF	TGCAGTGCCCCCCCAACTAGCGGAGGGGGCAATGAGCAGTTCTTC
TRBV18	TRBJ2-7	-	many	CASSPPNGAPYEQYF	TGTGCCAGCTCACCACCGAACGGGGCACCCTACGAGCAGTACTTC
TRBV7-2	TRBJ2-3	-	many	CASSPAVFSSTDTQYF	TGTGCCAGCAGCCCCGCCGTGTTCTCTAGCACAGATACGCAGTATTTT
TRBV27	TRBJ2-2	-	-	CASRPNEGRSTGELFF	TGTGCCAGCAGACCCAATGAGGGGAGGTCCACCGGGGAGCTGTTTTTT
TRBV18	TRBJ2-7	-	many	CASSLLEAEEQYF	TGTGCCAGCTCACTATTGGAGGCAGAGGAGCAGTACTTC
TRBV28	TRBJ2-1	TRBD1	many	CASDRGHNNEQFF	TGTGCCAGCGACAGGGGGCACAACAATGAGCAGTTCTTC
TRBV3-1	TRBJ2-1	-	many	CASSQDPPAEQFF	TGTGCCAGCAGCCAAGATCCGCCAGCGGAGCAGTTCTTC
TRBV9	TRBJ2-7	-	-	CASSALPQGTSPYEQYF	TGTGCCAGCAGCGCTCTCCCCCAAGGGACTTCACCCTACGAGCAGTACTTC
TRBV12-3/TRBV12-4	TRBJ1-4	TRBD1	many	CASSSGTGVEKLFF	TGTGCCAGCAGTTCGGGGACAGGGGTGGAAAAACTGTTTTTT
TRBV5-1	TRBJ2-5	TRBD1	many	CASTPLTGEETQYF	TGCGCCAGCACCCCCCTCACAGGGGAAGAGACCCAGTACTTC
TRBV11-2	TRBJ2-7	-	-	CASSFSSNKPYEQYF	TGTGCCAGCAGCTTCTCAAGTAACAAACCCTACGAGCAGTACTTC